Each of the 10 T cell receptor beta chains below was sequenced from the same sample in a study of PD-L1 blockade in urothelial cancer. Some clones are missing from TCRdb's copy, which holds only in-frame ones; the method was immunoSEQ multiplex PCR. The sample consists of 55,000 to 85,000 clones, roughly nine tenths of them appearing once. This specimen consisted of PBMCs, obtained around atezolizumab (anti-PD-L1) treatment. These receptors originate from a man aged 60-69 years with urothelial cancer.

V is TRBV30 and J is TRBJ1-2, with 11 bases lining up with TRBD1. The V gene end was trimmed by 0 bases and the J gene end by 4 bases; junction bases not matched to a gene: 7. This CDR3 spans 16 amino acids. CDR1 and CDR2 (germline): GTSNPN, SVGIG (reference sequence). The chain's CDR3 is CAWSVTWTGGFYGYTF. In DNA, the CDR3 is TGTGCCTGGAGTGTAACTTGGACAGGGGGCTTCTATGGCTACACCTTC.

V usage is TRBV5-6 and J usage is TRBJ2-7; tentatively, D is TRBD1 (5 bases). Looked up from germline, CDR1 is SGHDT and CDR2 is YYEEEE. The V end was cut by 1 base, the J end by 2 bases, with 7 bases between. The CDR3 is made up of 13 amino acids. CDR3: CASSLQGTYEQYF. The CDR3, as DNA: TGTGCCAGCAGCTTGCAGGGTACCTACGAGCAGTACTTC.

This clone was counted a single time. The rearrangement joins TRBV27 to TRBJ2-1; no firm D call. The V gene's germline CDR1 is MNHEY and CDR2 SMNVEV (reference sequence). V dropped 3 bases and J dropped 8 bases, with 17 bases sitting between them. The CDR3 contains 15 residues. The CDR3 coding sequence is TGTGCCAGCAGTTTCTTCCCGGGTCTGTCGGATGAGCAGTTCTTC. Its translation: CASSFFPGLSDEQFF.

CDR3 DNA sequence: TGTGCTTTGGACCCGGATCCGGGGACTAGCATTCCCCAGTACTTC. It specifies CALDPDPGTSIPQYF. This sequence joins TRBV6-1 and TRBJ2-5; 9 nucleotides match TRBD2. This CDR3 spans 15 amino acids. Germline V gene data show CDR1 as MNHNS and CDR2 as SASEGT.

Written as DNA, the CDR3 is TGTGCCAGCAGCTTAGCGCCAGGGGTCCGGACTGAAGCTTTCTTT. It yields the protein CASSLAPGVRTEAFF. The gene calls are TRBV7-2 and TRBJ1-1, with D possibly matching TRBD1 (6 bases). Germline V gene lookup returns CDR1 SGHTA and CDR2 FQGNSA. V lost 0 bases, J lost 5 bases, and 13 bases lay in between. This CDR3 contains 15 residues.

The chain carries TRBV9 and TRBJ2-5, with TRBD2 identical over 13 bases. Looked up from germline, CDR1 is SGDLS and CDR2 is YYNGEE. CDR3 size: 15 residues. J gave up 10 bases and V 0 bases, and 6 bases lay outside the gene matches. DNA of the CDR3: TGTGCCAGCAGCGTAGGAACGACTAGCGGGAGGAGCCAGTACTTC. Its protein product is CASSVGTTSGRSQYF.

The V and J genes are TRBV5-1 and TRBJ2-3; 9 bases match TRBD2. CDR3 size: 16 residues. The germline CDR1 and CDR2 sequences are SGHRS and YFSETQ. V lost 0 bases to trimming and J lost 3 bases; unmatched junction nucleotides: 5. The CDR3, as DNA: TGCGCCAGCAGCTTGGACGCGGGGGGGCCTACAGATACGCAGTATTTT. This sequence encodes CASSLDAGGPTDTQYF.

CDR3 nucleotides: TGTGCCAGCACGAGGACAGTCCAAGAGACCCAGTACTTC. Translating gives CASTRTVQETQYF. The rearrangement joins TRBV6-1 to TRBJ2-5; a possible D gene is TRBD1 (6 bases). CDR3 length equals 13 residues. V was pared by 7 bases and J by 1 base, with 10 bases between. Germline V lookup: CDR1 MNHNS, CDR2 SASEGT.

The gene calls are TRBV7-9 and TRBJ2-3; D is possibly TRBD2 (5 bases). This CDR3 is 16 amino acids long. Germline V gene data show CDR1 as SEHNR and CDR2 as FQNEAQ (reference sequence). V shed 2 bases and J shed 1 base, with 13 bases lying between them. CDR3 in DNA: TGTGCCAGCAGCTTACTGGGAGAATGGGGCACAGATACGCAGTATTTT. Translating gives CASSLLGEWGTDTQYF.

This clone was detected only a few times. The rearrangement uses TRBV7-9 and TRBJ1-2; 7 bases fit TRBD1. The CDR3 consists of 15 residues. The germline gives CDR1 SEHNR, CDR2 FQNEAQ (reference sequence). The V and J ends lost 3 bases and 0 bases, in that order; junction bases with no gene match: 4. CDR3 DNA: TGTGCCAGCAGCTTCGGACAGGATCCTAACTATGGCTACACCTTC. Translating gives CASSFGQDPNYGYTF.